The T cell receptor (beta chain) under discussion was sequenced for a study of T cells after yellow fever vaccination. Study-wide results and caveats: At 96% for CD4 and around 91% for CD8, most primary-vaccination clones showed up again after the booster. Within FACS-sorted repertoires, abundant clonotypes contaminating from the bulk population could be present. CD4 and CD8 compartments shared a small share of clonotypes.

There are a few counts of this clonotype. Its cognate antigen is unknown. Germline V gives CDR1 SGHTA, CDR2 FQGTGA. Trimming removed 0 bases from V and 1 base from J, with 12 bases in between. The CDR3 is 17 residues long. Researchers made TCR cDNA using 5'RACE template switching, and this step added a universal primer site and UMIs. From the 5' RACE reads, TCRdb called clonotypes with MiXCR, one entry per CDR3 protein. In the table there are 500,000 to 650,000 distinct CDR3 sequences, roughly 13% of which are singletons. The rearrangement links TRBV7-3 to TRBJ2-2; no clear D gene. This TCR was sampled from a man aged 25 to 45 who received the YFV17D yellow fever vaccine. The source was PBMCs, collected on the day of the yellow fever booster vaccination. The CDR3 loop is CASSLTPKDLNTGELFF. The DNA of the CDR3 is TGTGCCAGCAGCTTAACCCCTAAGGACCTGAACACCGGGGAGCTGTTTTTT.